This T cell receptor (beta chain) derives from a study of cytomegalovirus exposure and HLA in healthy donors. Turning to the study itself: Findings of an earlier analysis included 110 million or so unique TCR beta sequences from roughly 190 million T cells. Study-level results: Later examination showed HLA-associated TCR beta chains had greater clonal expansion than equally common others.

The CDR3 sequence is 16 residues long. Germline assignment: CDR1 SNHLY and CDR2 FYNNEI. J lost 4 bases, V lost 3 bases, and 3 bases had no gene match. A word on this clone: Its antigen is unidentified.

Researchers ran the PCR with 60 Vbeta and 13 Jbeta primers. Data came from immunoSEQ multiplex PCR; TCRdb stores just in-frame clones and leaves some out. The listing records some 83,000 clones. Healthy bone marrow donors made up the donor group. Whereas donors were nominally healthy upon sampling, unrecorded immune exposures were probable. The sequenced material came from PBMCs. This chain links TRBV2 with TRBJ2-2; TRBD1 agrees at 12 bases. This receptor was obtained from a woman aged 25 to 39 in good health and CMV-seronegative. The CDR3 DNA reads as TGTGCCAGCAGTGAGGGGACAGGGGGCTCCACCGGGGAGCTGTTTTTT. Amino acid sequence: CASSEGTGGSTGELFF.